One T cell receptor beta chain is described in this entry. The antigen is not known. Profiled with immunoSEQ multiplex PCR; TCRdb holds only in-frame clones, not every one. The data contain about 33,000 clones, approximately 90% of them singletons. Time point here: week 23, last vaccination. Every single dose of the vaccine, 300 ug of mutant IDH1 20-mer peptide, came with topical imiquimod. The data were taken from a study of a mutant IDH1 vaccine in newly diagnosed glioma. Study as a whole: Patients were given eight vaccinations, scheduled in weeks 1, 3, 5, 7, 11, 15, 19 and 23. Initiation of the vaccine course occurred 4-6 weeks after radiotherapy alone, or alongside temozolomide cycles. Patients got radiotherapy, temozolomide, or both beforehand, and most got both.

Trimming removed 5 bases at V and 0 bases at J, with 7 bases between. CDR1 MNHEY and CDR2 SMNVEV come from the germline V gene (reference sequence). CDR3 length: 13 residues. Notes on the study in general: Top peripheral T cell clonotype shifts appeared unrelated to pseudoprogression.

The sequence was collected from a man aged 40-49 years with glioma. This material consisted of PBMCs, taken from a glioma patient whose treatment included an IDH1 peptide vaccine. V gene TRBV27 combines with J gene TRBJ1-1; weak D call: TRBD1 (5 bases). CDR3 DNA sequence: TGTGCCAGCAGTAACAGGCTGAACACTGAAGCTTTCTTT. This translates into CASSNRLNTEAFF.